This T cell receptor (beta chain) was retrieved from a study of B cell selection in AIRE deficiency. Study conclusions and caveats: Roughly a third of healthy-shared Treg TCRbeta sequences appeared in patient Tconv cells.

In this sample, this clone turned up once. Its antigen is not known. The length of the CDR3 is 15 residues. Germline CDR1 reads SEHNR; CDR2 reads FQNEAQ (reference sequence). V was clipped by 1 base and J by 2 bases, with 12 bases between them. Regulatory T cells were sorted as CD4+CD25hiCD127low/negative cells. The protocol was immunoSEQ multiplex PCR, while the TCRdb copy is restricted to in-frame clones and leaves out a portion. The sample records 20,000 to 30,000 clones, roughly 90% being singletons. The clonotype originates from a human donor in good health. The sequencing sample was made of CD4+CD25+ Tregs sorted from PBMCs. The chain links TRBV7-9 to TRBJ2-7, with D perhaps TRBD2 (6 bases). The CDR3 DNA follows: TGTGCCAGCAGCTTAGTAGGAGGGCCTGCCTACGAGCAGTACTTC. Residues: CASSLVGGPAYEQYF.